The 29 T cell receptor beta chains below were found in one sample sequenced in a study of early T cells in non-severe SARS-CoV-2 infection. TCRdb reprocessed the 5' RACE reads via MiXCR and lists one record per CDR3 protein. The sample holds around 84,000 distinct CDR3 sequences, 9% to 14% seen once. The specimen sequenced was whole blood. The receptor set was obtained from an adult who was a healthcare worker with PCR-confirmed SARS-CoV-2 infection or an uninfected control (not recorded which).

This clonotype has only a few counts. CDR3 amino acids: CASSLGGGETQYF. The CDR3 DNA sequence: TGTGCCAGCAGCTTAGGCGGGGGAGAGACCCAGTACTTC. This chain joins TRBV7-9 and TRBJ2-5; 7 bases are shared with TRBD2. The CDR3 is 13 residues long. Germline V gives CDR1 SEHNR, CDR2 FQNEAQ (reference sequence). Trimming at V came to 1 base and at J to 4 bases, leaving 0 bases not matched to a gene. The whole variable domain, remainder taken from reference TRBV7-9 and TRBJ2-5, is DTGVSQNPRHKITKRGQNVTFRCDPISEHNRLYWYRQTLGQGPEFLTYFQNEAQLEKSRLLSDRFSAERPKGSFSTLEIQRTEQGDSAMYLCASSLGGGETQYFGPGTRLLVL.

This clonotype was detected ten times or more. The chain is built from TRBV5-1 and TRBJ1-1, with 8 bases aligning to TRBD1. The CDR3 totals 16 residues. J was trimmed by 1 base and V by 2 bases; bases with no gene match: 7. Germline V gene sequence: CDR1 SGHRS, CDR2 YFSETQ. The CDR3 region is CASSFPAGTGNTEAFF. As DNA, the CDR3 is TGCGCCAGCAGCTTTCCGGCCGGGACAGGGAACACTGAAGCTTTCTTT.

Many counts were recorded for this clonotype. The chain employs TRBV28 and TRBJ2-1; D gene ambiguous. Germline values: CDR1 MDHEN, CDR2 SYDVKM. Trimming left V 6 bases short and J 7 bases short, with 13 bases between. The CDR3 is 13 residues long. CDR3 region: CASSSRVSNEQFF. CDR3 nucleotide sequence: TGTGCCAGCAGCAGTCGGGTTTCAAATGAGCAGTTCTTC.

This sequence joins TRBV29-1 and TRBJ1-1; D remains unclear. Germline V gene data show CDR1 as SQVTM and CDR2 as ANQGSEA. CDR3 size: 15 residues. CDR3 sequence (DNA): TGCACCCCGGTAGGGTTAAATGGGATGAACACTGAAGCTTTCTTT. The encoded protein is CTPVGLNGMNTEAFF. The full variable domain, its missing parts supplied by reference TRBV29-1 and TRBJ1-1, is SAVISQKPSRDICQRGTSLTIQCQVDSQVTMMFWYRQQPGQSLTLIATANQGSEATYESGFVIDKFPISRPNLTFSTLTVSNMSPEDSSIYLCTPVGLNGMNTEAFFGQGTRLTVV.

This clonotype was found many times. J is TRBJ1-5 and V is TRBV16, with TRBD1 matching over 8 bases. The CDR3 has 15 residues. Germline values: CDR1 KGHSY, CDR2 FQNENV. V lost 6 bases and J lost 6; bases outside the gene matches: 10. The CDR3 is CASRQDTGGSQPQHF. The CDR3 DNA follows: TGTGCCAGCAGACAGGATACAGGGGGTAGTCAGCCCCAGCATTTT.

The chain links TRBV14 to TRBJ1-3, with D perhaps TRBD1 (6 bases). CDR1 and CDR2 from the germline V gene are SGHDN and FVKESK. Trimming took 4 bases from V and 1 from J, leaving 8 bases between them. This CDR3 contains 14 residues. Here the CDR3 reads CASSRDISGNTIYF. The CDR3 DNA is TGTGCCAGCAGCCGGGACATTTCTGGAAACACCATATATTTT. The full variable domain, with the rest looked up from reference TRBV14 and TRBJ1-3, is EAGVTQFPSHSVIEKGQTVTLRCDPISGHDNLYWYRRVMGKEIKFLLHFVKESKQDESGMPNNRFLAERTGGTYSTLKVQPAELEDSGVYFCASSRDISGNTIYFGEGSWLTVV.

The chain recombines TRBV6-9 with TRBJ1-3, with TRBD1 as a possible D gene (5 bases). The CDR3 contains 14 residues. The germline V gene encodes CDR1 MNHGY and CDR2 SVAAGI. Trimming removed 2 bases from V and 0 bases from J, with 5 bases in between. CDR3 sequence (DNA): TGTGCCAGCAGTTATGGGGGCTCTGGAAACACCATATATTTT. This encodes CASSYGGSGNTIYF.

V gene TRBV19 combines with J gene TRBJ2-1; 7 positions match TRBD2. The V segment lost 3 bases and the J segment 6 bases; nucleotides outside the gene matches: 8. This CDR3 contains 15 residues. CDR1 LNHDA and CDR2 SQIVND come from the germline V gene (reference sequence). The CDR3 reads CASSMGGLDANEQFF. The CDR3 nucleotides read TGTGCCAGTAGTATGGGTGGACTAGACGCCAATGAGCAGTTCTTC.

This sequence joins TRBV2 and TRBJ2-2; TRBD1 aligns across 9 bases. The CDR3 consists of 15 residues. Germline V lookup: CDR1 SNHLY, CDR2 FYNNEI. Trimming cost V 6 bases and J 4 bases; bases outside gene matches: 6. CDR3 region: CASRAGTGFTGELFF. The CDR3 DNA is TGTGCCAGCAGGGCCGGGACAGGGTTCACCGGGGAGCTGTTTTTT.

This clonotype was seen more than once but under ten times. The rearrangement links TRBV5-1 to TRBJ1-5; D remains ambiguous. The V gene lost 0 bases and the J gene lost 4 bases, with 17 bases spanning the gap. The CDR3 consists of 17 residues. The germline V gene encodes CDR1 SGHRS and CDR2 YFSETQ. CDR3 sequence reads: CASSLASQHSENQPQHF. In nucleotides, the CDR3 is TGCGCCAGCAGCTTGGCTTCGCAGCATAGTGAAAATCAGCCCCAGCATTTT.

The chain couples TRBV28 to TRBJ2-1, with D unclear. Trimming removed 2 bases at V and 9 bases at J, with 5 bases between. The CDR3 runs to 11 residues. Germline lookup yields CDR1 MDHEN and CDR2 SYDVKM. The CDR3 nucleotides are TGTGCCAGCAGTTTAAGCTTTGAGCAGTTCTTC. Translation gives CASSLSFEQFF.

This clonotype was seen a few times. The rearrangement links TRBV11-3 to TRBJ2-1; the D gene could be TRBD1 or TRBD2 (5 bases each). The CDR3 extends over 14 amino acids. Trimming stripped 4 bases from V and 5 bases from J, with 12 bases between. Looked up from germline, CDR1 is SGHNT and CDR2 is YENEEA. The CDR3 here is CASSSPGPNNEQFF. The CDR3 DNA reads as TGTGCCAGCAGCTCCCCGGGACCTAACAATGAGCAGTTCTTC.

This clonotype was recorded at least ten times. The chain couples TRBV6-6 to TRBJ1-2, with 7 bases lining up with TRBD1. V lost 8 bases, J lost 6 bases, and 3 bases stayed unmatched. Germline V CDR1 and CDR2: MNHNY, SVGAGI (reference sequence). This CDR3 is 11 amino acids long. The CDR3 is CASLTGDGYTF. The CDR3 nucleotides read TGTGCCAGCTTAACAGGGGATGGCTACACCTTC.

J is TRBJ2-2 and V is TRBV7-6; the match to TRBD2 covers 9 bases. The CDR3 extends over 17 amino acids. The junction had 11 bases not matched to a gene; V was cut back by 5 bases and J by 4 bases. From germline, CDR1 is SGHVS and CDR2 FNYEAQ. The CDR3 bases are TGTGCCAGCAGCCCTCCTCCGCGGGGGGGCTCCACCGGGGAGCTGTTTTTT. This translates into CASSPPPRGGSTGELFF.

This chain links TRBV9 with TRBJ2-1; D gene uncertain. The V end lost 3 bases, the J end lost 0 bases, and 7 bases lay between the germline ends. The V gene's germline CDR1 is SGDLS and CDR2 YYNGEE. The CDR3 contains 14 residues. Here the CDR3 reads CASSDGASYNEQFF. The CDR3 DNA reads TGTGCCAGCAGCGACGGCGCCTCCTACAATGAGCAGTTCTTC.

In its sample, this clonotype was seen many times. The chain is built from TRBV3-1 and TRBJ1-5, with TRBD1 as a possible D gene (6 bases). The CDR3 covers 14 residues. From germline, CDR1 is LGHDT and CDR2 YNNKEL (reference sequence). Trimming stripped 1 base from V and 5 bases from J, with 9 bases between. CDR3 region: CASSQGAGDQPQHF. CDR3 bases: TGTGCCAGCAGCCAAGGGGCAGGGGATCAGCCCCAGCATTTT.

This clonotype has ten or more counts. The V and J genes are TRBV5-1 and TRBJ2-1, with 10 bases that match TRBD1. With 0 bases clipped from V and 7 bases from J, the junction kept 10 bases outside the gene matches. Germline CDR1 SGHRS, CDR2 YFSETQ. The CDR3 runs 17 residues. The CDR3 nucleotides read TGCGCCAGCAGCTTGGTACCGAGACAGGGGGCACAAAATGAGCAGTTCTTC. Translated, it gives CASSLVPRQGAQNEQFF.

The chain links TRBV6-6 to TRBJ2-2; 8 bases line up with TRBD1. V was pared by 0 bases and J by 7 bases, with 4 bases of the junction left unmatched. Germline CDR1 and CDR2: MNHNY and SVGAGI (reference sequence). This CDR3 has 15 residues. For the CDR3, the DNA is TGTGCCAGCAGTTACTCGACAGGGGAGAGCGGGGAGCTGTTTTTT. Residues: CASSYSTGESGELFF.

This chain uses TRBV7-3 with TRBJ1-1, with a possible D match to TRBD1 (5 bases). CDR3 length equals 13 residues. V lost 5 bases to trimming and J lost 6 bases, with 13 bases between them. The germline gives CDR1 SGHTA, CDR2 FQGTGA. DNA of the CDR3: TGTGCCAGCAGCCTAAGAGGGGTCTCTGAAGCTTTCTTT. Residues: CASSLRGVSEAFF.

This clonotype has ten or more counts. The rearrangement links TRBV9 to TRBJ2-5; TRBD1 matches at 9 bases. J was trimmed by 1 base and V by 3 bases; bases with no gene match: 7. The germline V gene has CDR1 SGDLS and CDR2 YYNGEE. The CDR3 runs to 16 residues. The CDR3 region has the DNA TGTGCCAGCAGCGCTCGGGACAGGGCCTCCCAAGAGACCCAGTACTTC. This sequence encodes CASSARDRASQETQYF.

Worth noting for this clonotype: This may stem from a read error, because a much larger clone lies one nucleotide away. V gene TRBV29-1 combines with J gene TRBJ2-1, with D possibly matching TRBD1 (6 bases). The CDR3 totals 14 residues. Trimming stripped 6 bases from V and 5 bases from J, with 17 bases between. Germline V gene data show CDR1 as SQVTM and CDR2 as ANQGSEA. The CDR3 DNA sequence: TGCAGCGTAAAAAACCGGGACACCCACAATGAGCAGTTCTTC. This gives the protein CSVKNRDTHNEQFF.

The chain combines TRBV6-5 with TRBJ1-1; the D gene is possibly TRBD1 (5 bases). V was clipped by 7 bases and J by 7 bases, with 13 bases between them. CDR1 and CDR2 (germline): MNHEY, SVGAGI. CDR3 size: 12 residues. CDR3 DNA: TGTGCCAGCACCCGGGACGGGAGTGAAGCTTTCTTT. Its protein is CASTRDGSEAFF.

This clonotype was picked up many times. V and J are TRBV29-1 and TRBJ1-1; D ambiguous. The CDR3 is 13 residues long. With 7 bases removed from V and 1 base from J, the gap between germline ends came to 13 bases. Germline V CDR1 and CDR2: SQVTM, ANQGSEA. The CDR3 DNA follows: TGCAGCGGGGCCCTTGGAGGGAACACTGAAGCTTTCTTT. Residues: CSGALGGNTEAFF.

At least ten counts were recorded for this clonotype. The junction departs from the called germline gene at one end, perhaps through a read error. The V gene is TRBV6-6, the J gene TRBJ1-5, with D possibly TRBD1 on 5 matching bases. Germline loops: CDR1 MNHNY, CDR2 SVGAGI (reference sequence). This CDR3 comprises 16 residues. CDR3 DNA: TGTGCCAGCAGCTACTGGGGACGGCAATCGGATCAGCCCCAGCATTTT. The encoded protein is CASSYWGRQSDQPQHF.

This clonotype was counted many times. The CDR3 DNA follows: TGCGCCAGCAGCTTGGTCGGCCAGCGGGGGGGCCCCTACGAGCAGTACTTC. The encoded protein is CASSLVGQRGGPYEQYF. The chain joins TRBV5-1 to TRBJ2-7; 10 bases line up with TRBD2. Looked up from germline, CDR1 is SGHRS and CDR2 is YFSETQ. Trimming removed 0 bases from V and 2 bases from J; junction bases left unmatched: 8. There are 17 residues in the CDR3.

V and J are TRBV11-3 and TRBJ1-6, with 7 bases lining up with TRBD1. This CDR3 region has 16 residues. Looked up from germline, CDR1 is SGHNT and CDR2 is YENEEA. V lost 6 bases to trimming and J lost 0 bases; unmatched junction nucleotides: 5. The DNA for the CDR3 is TGTGCCAGCAGGTTGGCAGGGGGCTCCTATAATTCACCCCTCCACTTT. Translation: CASRLAGGSYNSPLHF.

This clonotype was counted ten times or more. The rearrangement uses TRBV12-3 or TRBV12-4 and TRBJ1-5; no definite D call. The V gene lost 4 bases and the J gene lost 4 bases, with 11 bases spanning the gap. The CDR3 is made up of 14 amino acids. CDR3 sequence (DNA): TGTGCCAGCAGTTGGGCTCTCGGTAATCAGCCCCAGCATTTT. Residues: CASSWALGNQPQHF.

This clonotype has at least ten counts. This chain joins TRBV6-5 and TRBJ2-1; D gene unclear. V lost 4 bases to trimming and J lost 4 bases, with 11 bases between them. Germline V lookup: CDR1 MNHEY, CDR2 SVGAGI. This CDR3 has 14 residues. The CDR3 is CASSLGWGYNEQFF. CDR3 coding DNA: TGTGCCAGCAGTTTAGGGTGGGGATACAATGAGCAGTTCTTC.

This clonotype was seen at least ten times. This chain connects TRBV5-1 to TRBJ1-1; D call uncertain. Germline values: CDR1 SGHRS, CDR2 YFSETQ. V gave up 4 bases and J gave up 1 base, with 11 bases separating them. This CDR3 contains 14 residues. This CDR3 is CASSPHVTNTEAFF. In DNA, the CDR3 is TGCGCCAGCAGCCCGCATGTTACGAACACTGAAGCTTTCTTT.